Listed here are 25 T cell receptor beta chains from one sample, sequenced in a study of Tregs in tolerant kidney transplant recipients. The nonmyeloablative bone marrow transplants came from related graft donors, with transient mixed chimerism. Produced via immunoSEQ multiplex PCR; TCRdb's table is partial and in-frame only. This table holds roughly 20,000 clones, over 75% found once. The sequencing here drew on CD8+ T cells from blood (PBMCs), taken 6 months after the transplant. Receptors were obtained from a human patient who received a combined kidney and bone marrow transplant. Some T cells may arise from the graft donor.

V is TRBV5-4 and J is TRBJ2-2, with TRBD1 matching over 8 bases. There are 14 residues in the CDR3. The V gene's germline CDR1 is SGHNT and CDR2 YYREEE (reference sequence). The J segment lost 5 bases and the V segment lost 3 bases, leaving 3 bases of the junction unmatched. The CDR3 nucleotides read TGTGCCAGCAGCTGGACAGGGAGAACCGGGGAGCTGTTTTTT. Amino acids: CASSWTGRTGELFF.

For the CDR3, the DNA is TGCGCCAGCAGCCATGGGAGGAGTAGGAACTACGAGCAGTACTTC. This sequence encodes CASSHGRSRNYEQYF. The chain combines TRBV4-3 with TRBJ2-7, with D possibly being TRBD2 (6 bases). CDR3 size: 15 residues. Germline V gene sequence: CDR1 LGHNA, CDR2 YSLEER. Trimming took off 3 bases at V and 3 bases at J, with 15 bases between the two ends.

CDR3 region: CATSINNEQFF. The CDR3 DNA follows: TGTGCCACCAGCATCAACAATGAGCAGTTCTTC. The chain couples TRBV15 to TRBJ2-1; D is unclear. V was cut by 4 bases and J by 5 bases, with 3 bases left in between. This CDR3 comprises 11 residues. Germline values: CDR1 LNHNV, CDR2 YYDKDF (reference sequence).

J is TRBJ2-7 and V is TRBV13, with unresolved D. The CDR3 totals 15 residues. Germline CDR1 reads PRHDT; CDR2 reads FYEKMQ (reference sequence). The V end lost 0 bases, the J end lost 2 bases, and 11 bases lay between the germline ends. CDR3 in DNA: TGTGCCAGCAGCTTAGGGGTTGGAGAGACCTACGAGCAGTACTTC. The encoded protein is CASSLGVGETYEQYF.

This clone turned up a few times. The chain links TRBV2 to TRBJ2-7; TRBD1 is a possible D gene (6 bases). The CDR3 sequence is 13 residues long. CDR1 and CDR2 (germline): SNHLY, FYNNEI. V lost 9 bases and J 1 base, leaving 13 bases between the germline ends. DNA for the CDR3: TGTGCCAGAGGGACAACTCAATCCTACGAGCAGTACTTC. Protein sequence: CARGTTQSYEQYF.

This sequence joins TRBV29-1 and TRBJ1-1; unclear D gene. CDR3 size: 12 residues. V was clipped by 7 bases and J by 8 bases, with 17 bases between them. Germline assignment: CDR1 SQVTM and CDR2 ANQGSEA. In nucleotides, the CDR3 is TGCAGCGCTACCGGACTTCCCGAGGAAGCTTTCTTT. Translation: CSATGLPEEAFF.

J is TRBJ2-7 and V is TRBV13; 8 bases agree with TRBD1. V shed 5 bases, J shed 3 bases, and the junction held 6 bases outside the gene matches. The germline CDR1 and CDR2 sequences are PRHDT and FYEKMQ (reference sequence). CDR3 length: 14 residues. The DNA for the CDR3 is TGTGCCAGCAGCCTTGGACAGGGTCTCTACGAGCAGTACTTC. Translated, it gives CASSLGQGLYEQYF.

The rearrangement links TRBV27 to TRBJ2-2; 9 bases are shared with TRBD1. J was trimmed by 6 bases and V by 3 bases; bases with no gene match: 8. Germline-derived CDR1 and CDR2 are MNHEY and SMNVEV (reference sequence). The CDR3 contains 16 residues. The CDR3 nucleotides read TGTGCCAGCAGTTTTTATTGGACAGGGGCTGCCGGGGAGCTGTTTTTT. Its protein is CASSFYWTGAAGELFF.

This chain connects TRBV5-6 to TRBJ1-1; D gene unclear. There are 13 residues in the CDR3. The V end was cut by 0 bases, the J end by 8 bases, with 11 bases between. Germline CDR1 and CDR2: SGHDT and YYEEEE. The DNA of the CDR3 is TGTGCCAGCAGCTTGGACAGCTCTGGGGAAGCTTTCTTT. Its protein is CASSLDSSGEAFF. The full variable domain, rest sourced from reference TRBV5-6 and TRBJ1-1, is DAGVTQSPTHLIKTRGQQVTLRCSPKSGHDTVSWYQQALGQGPQFIFQYYEEEERQRGNFPDRFSGHQFPNYSSELNVNALLLGDSALYLCASSLDSSGEAFFGQGTRLTVV.

V usage is TRBV9 and J usage is TRBJ1-3; possibly TRBD1 for D (6 bases). The CDR3 contains 16 residues. Germline CDR1 is SGDLS and CDR2 is YYNGEE. Trimming removed 0 bases from V and 3 bases from J, with 13 bases in between. CDR3 in amino acids: CASSVASARGGNTIYF. In DNA, the CDR3 is TGTGCCAGCAGCGTAGCTTCGGCCAGGGGTGGAAACACCATATATTTT.

V and J are TRBV7-9 and TRBJ2-7; a possible D gene is TRBD2 (7 bases). The V end lost 1 base, the J end lost 2 bases, and 18 bases lay between the germline ends. CDR3 size: 17 residues. Germline assignment: CDR1 SEHNR and CDR2 FQNEAQ (reference sequence). The CDR3 loop reads CASSLGGGGVRTYEQYF. CDR3 in DNA: TGTGCCAGCAGCTTAGGGGGAGGGGGTGTCCGTACCTACGAGCAGTACTTC.

This chain joins TRBV13 and TRBJ2-3; 7 positions match TRBD1. V shed 5 bases and J 1 base; nucleotides not matched to a gene: 9. The CDR3 spans 16 residues. Germline V lookup: CDR1 PRHDT, CDR2 FYEKMQ (reference sequence). CDR3 protein: CASSATTGAGTDTQYF. CDR3 in DNA: TGTGCCAGCAGCGCCACCACAGGGGCGGGCACAGATACGCAGTATTTT.

This rearrangement joins TRBV25-1 to TRBJ2-3, with TRBD1 matching over 9 bases. The CDR3 has 15 amino acids. V shed 3 bases, J shed 3 bases, and the junction held 4 bases outside the gene matches. The V gene's germline CDR1 is MGHDK and CDR2 SYGVNS. In DNA, the CDR3 is TGTGCCAGCAGTGACGGGACAGGGTTGACAGATACGCAGTATTTT. As protein: CASSDGTGLTDTQYF. Together with reference TRBV25-1 and TRBJ2-3, the CDR3 gives the full variable domain: EADIYQTPRYLVIGTGKKITLECSQTMGHDKMYWYQQDPGMELHLIHYSYGVNSTEKGDLSSESTVSRIRTEHFPLTLESARPSHTSQYLCASSDGTGLTDTQYFGPGTRLTVL.

Note on this clone: The junction departs from the called germline gene at one end, perhaps through a read error. The chain carries TRBV5-4 and TRBJ2-7, with unresolved D. The CDR3 loop spans 13 amino acids. The germline V gene encodes CDR1 SGHNT and CDR2 YYREEE (reference sequence). For the CDR3, the DNA is TGTGCCAGCAGTTTGGCTTCCGGGTACGAGCAGTACTTC. Protein sequence: CASSLASGYEQYF.

J is TRBJ1-1 and V is TRBV9; D is unclear. The CDR3 runs 13 residues. The V end was cut by 3 bases, the J end by 5 bases, with 11 bases between. Per the germline V gene, CDR1 is SGDLS and CDR2 is YYNGEE. The CDR3 here is CASSGGLWTEAFF. CDR3 in DNA: TGTGCCAGCAGCGGAGGCCTATGGACTGAAGCTTTCTTT.

CDR3 nucleotide sequence: TGTGCCAGCAGCTTAACGGCAGGGGGCGAGCAGTACTTC. This gives the protein CASSLTAGGEQYF. The gene calls are TRBV7-3 and TRBJ2-7; 7 nucleotides align to TRBD1. The CDR3 totals 13 residues. Trimming removed 0 bases from V and 6 bases from J; junction bases left unmatched: 2. From germline, CDR1 is SGHTA and CDR2 FQGTGA.

A single count supports this clone. The gene calls are TRBV4-2 and TRBJ2-1; D may be TRBD2 (5 bases). V lost 1 base to trimming and J lost 5 bases, with 15 bases between them. The germline CDR1 and CDR2 sequences are LGHNA and YNFKEQ. This CDR3 comprises 16 residues. CDR3 coding DNA: TGTGCCAGCAGCCAAGTGGACTCCCTACTAAACAATGAGCAGTTCTTC. This codes for CASSQVDSLLNNEQFF.

CDR3 in amino acids: CASSPVGGYYEQYF. The CDR3 coding sequence is TGTGCCAGCAGCCCAGTCGGGGGGTACTACGAGCAGTACTTC. This rearrangement joins TRBV7-8 to TRBJ2-7; 7 bases map to TRBD2. With 5 bases clipped from V and 3 bases from J, the junction kept 7 bases outside the gene matches. CDR1 and CDR2 from the germline V gene are SGHVS and FQNEAQ. This CDR3 comprises 14 residues.

The CDR3 DNA reads as TGTGCCAGCAGCGTAGCGAGCGGAGCGAGCTACGAGCAGTACTTC. Encoded protein: CASSVASGASYEQYF. The rearrangement uses TRBV9 and TRBJ2-7; perhaps TRBD2 as D (5 bases). This CDR3 region has 15 residues. V was cut by 0 bases and J by 3 bases, with 13 bases left in between. Germline CDR1 and CDR2: SGDLS and YYNGEE.

This clone was detected once. This chain uses TRBV30 with TRBJ2-7, with a tentative D call TRBD1 (6 bases). Germline assignment: CDR1 GTSNPN and CDR2 SVGIG (reference sequence). The CDR3 is 11 amino acids. Trimming left V 1 base short and J 9 bases short, with 10 bases between. CDR3 DNA: TGTGCCTGGAGTGGTGGGGGCGCGCAGTACTTC. Translated: CAWSGGGAQYF.

This chain uses TRBV28 with TRBJ1-2; 7 bases match TRBD1. Germline CDR1 reads MDHEN; CDR2 reads SYDVKM. The CDR3 has 12 residues. V gave up 2 bases and J gave up 9 bases; unmatched junction bases: 3. Here the CDR3 reads CASSLQGGSYTF. The CDR3 DNA sequence: TGTGCCAGCAGTTTACAAGGGGGCAGCTACACCTTC.

The chain uses TRBV9 and TRBJ2-1, with D tentatively TRBD2 (6 bases). Germline assignment: CDR1 SGDLS and CDR2 YYNGEE. The CDR3 runs 15 residues. V was clipped by 0 bases and J by 3 bases, with 10 bases between them. CDR3 in DNA: TGTGCCAGCAGCGTAGCGGGGGTTAACTACAATGAGCAGTTCTTC. As protein: CASSVAGVNYNEQFF.

The chain couples TRBV6-1 to TRBJ1-2; TRBD1 might be the D (5 bases). This CDR3 comprises 14 residues. V shed 10 bases and J shed 4 bases, with 19 bases lying between them. The germline V gene has CDR1 MNHNS and CDR2 SASEGT. CDR3 in amino acids: CAISPGEAPYGYTF. The CDR3 coding sequence is TGTGCCATATCCCCGGGGGAAGCCCCCTATGGCTACACCTTC.

The rearrangement links TRBV7-9 to TRBJ2-6; tentatively, D is TRBD1 (6 bases). Trimming shortened V by 2 bases and J by 0 bases, and 14 bases separated the two germline ends. The CDR3 is 18 residues long. The germline gives CDR1 SEHNR, CDR2 FQNEAQ (reference sequence). This CDR3 is CASSLRQGPHSGANVLTF. DNA for the CDR3: TGTGCCAGCAGCTTACGGCAGGGGCCCCACTCTGGGGCCAACGTCCTGACTTTC.

This chain joins TRBV5-1 and TRBJ2-7; 8 nucleotides agree with TRBD1. The V and J ends lost 0 bases and 0 bases, in that order; junction bases with no gene match: 5. The CDR3 sequence is 16 residues long. From germline, CDR1 is SGHRS and CDR2 YFSETQ. The CDR3 sequence: CASSLAGTGFSYEQYF. In nucleotides, the CDR3 is TGCGCCAGCAGCTTGGCCGGGACAGGATTCTCCTACGAGCAGTACTTC.